This T cell receptor beta chain was observed in a study of T cells after yellow fever vaccination. Study as a whole: The fractions with low cell numbers were processed using SMART-Seq v4 Ultra Low Input.

The CDR3 length is 11 residues. Germline lookup yields CDR1 SNHLY and CDR2 FYNNEI. The ends were cut back, 3 bases at V and 9 bases at J, with 7 bases in the middle. 5'RACE template switching produced TCR cDNA carrying a universal primer site and UMIs. Each CDR3 protein is one row after TCRdb ran MiXCR on the 5' RACE reads. Here the sample spans some 250,000 distinct CDR3 sequences, roughly 3.5% being singletons. On this clonotype itself: Its target is unknown. This may be a read error: a much more frequent sequence differs by one nucleotide.

The study, taken as a whole, reports: Reappearance after the booster was seen for most primary-vaccination clones, at 95% to 97% CD4 and 88% CD8. Abundant clonotypes (contaminants from the bulk population) could be present in FACS-sorted repertoires.

Specimen: PBMCs, collected 15 days after the yellow fever booster vaccination. The source is a young man who received the YFV17D yellow fever vaccine. The V gene is TRBV2, the J gene TRBJ2-3, with D hard to call. The chain's CDR3 is CASSDDGTQYF. The DNA of the CDR3 is TGTGCCAGCAGTGATGACGGCACGCAGTATTTT.